This T cell receptor beta chain was retrieved from a study of blood T cells in healthy people across ages (dated by TCRdb to the mid-2010s). Concerning the study at large: In model experiments, roughly one uniquely barcoded TCR beta cDNA molecule per two T cells was captured by template switching. For two donors (one aged 18 to 29 and one aged 80 or older), the study analyzed two additional independent replicas of 1 million unique cDNA reads from the same blood draw. Four age groups were formed from the donors: young (average about 16 years), middle-aged (approximately 40), aged (more than 55) and long-lived (around 80). To avoid experimental bias, donors of different ages were randomly spread across the sequencing lanes. The study measured age-related changes in TCR beta repertoire diversity using deep sequencing normalized with unique cDNA molecular identifiers. Broader findings and caveats from the paper: There was a strong correlation between observed TCR beta diversity and the percentage of naive T cells measured by flow cytometry. Because the CMV infection status of the donors was unknown, age-related changes in expanded clonotypes may potentially have been confounded. As age increased, observed TCR beta diversity per million T cells dropped in a roughly linear way, and a significant reduction was already evident by age about 40. Estimates of total diversity based on one million sequenced T cells were regarded as lower bounds and as underestimates. The long-lived group showed more naive CD4+ T cells, fewer expanded clones and increased TCR diversity than the aged group, suggesting age selection. Bulk unsorted PBMC profiling prevented conclusive comparison of naive and antigen-experienced compartments.

This clonotype was counted a single time. This clone's antigen is unknown. An end of the junction does not agree with germline; a read error may underlie this. The donors were roughly 39 Caucasian individuals from Russia, aged roughly 6 to 100 years, who were systemically healthy. Each donor gave 8 to 10 milliliters of peripheral blood, collected into EDTA-treated Vacutainer tubes. Ficoll-Paque density-gradient centrifugation was used to isolate PBMCs, with at least 6.5 million per sample. Total RNA was extracted from PBMCs with Trizol reagent, with at least 5.5 micrograms obtained per sample. For every donor, an aliquot of PBMCs went through flow cytometry to measure the percentages of naive CD45RAhigh/CD27high T cells. The method was 5' RACE. Sequencer: Illumina HiSeq 2500. The second PCR ran for roughly 7 to 12 cycles and used a J-beta primer mix along with a sample-barcoded 5' primer. A template-switch 5' adaptor carrying 12 random nucleotides introduced a unique molecular identifier onto each TCR beta cDNA molecule. Each sample yielded at least 3 million CDR3-containing paired-end reads. The Mint cDNA synthesis kit, primed by a TRBC-specific oligonucleotide, was used to synthesize first-strand cDNA from all RNA. Following uracil-DNA glycosylase treatment, all cDNA underwent a first 18-cycle PCR with the universal primers M1SS and BC2_uni_R. Per the authors' processing: For normalization, 1 million high-quality reads were randomly selected from each sample, with every read carrying a distinct molecular identifier. Reads with shared molecular identifiers were discarded instead of being binned into consensus sequences. MiTCR, run with a Q25 quality threshold and the strictest error-elimination algorithm, handled CDR3 identification, clonotype clustering and error correction. A nonparametric unseen species model using Euler transformation provided a lower-bound estimate of total TCR beta diversity. The raw public reads went through TCRdb reprocessing: fastp at Q25, MiXCR clone calling, in-frame beta chains kept. Every CDR3 protein is listed once, alongside the most common genes and DNA of its rows. V and J calls and clone size were set by TCRdb, not the authors. The table for this sample lists under 2 million distinct CDR3 sequences; about 35% of them were counted only once. The ten largest clones represent about 11% of the sample.

The source material was blood. This sequence originates from a woman aged 25 to 45 in good health.

The CDR3 here reads CAGSATAYEQYF. The sequenced DNA is TGTGCCGGCAGTGCGACAGCCTACGAGCAGTACTTC. Recombination linked TRBV6-1 to TRBJ2-7, with TRBD1 perhaps the D gene, on 5 matching bases. From a lookup of the germline V gene, CDR1 and CDR2 are MNHNS and SASEGT. The cysteine opens and the phenylalanine closes a CDR3 of 12 amino acids. The retained sequence is limited to the CDR3, 36 bases, with the frame set at the first base.